This T cell receptor beta chain derives from a study of T cell repertoires in cytomegalovirus infection. Study-wide points: Adding up the frequency of public TCR beta families identified people who carried CMV plus the relevant HLA. Dominant in the ex vivo response were TCR beta clonotypes restricted by HLA-C and specific for CMV.

Regarding this clonotype: Its antigen is currently unknown.

TCRdb reanalysed the reads using MiXCR and keeps one entry per CDR3 protein. The table lists 600,000 to 800,000 distinct CDR3 sequences, approximately 24% of them singletons. This sequence was found in a human donor in good health (CMV status not recorded). Some clones in this sample may be carry-over from other donors' samples. Source material: CD8+ T cells from PBMCs.

In nucleotides, the CDR3 is TGTGCCAGCAGTTCCACCTTCCTGGGACTGAACACTGAAGCTTTCTTT. This codes for CASSSTFLGLNTEAFF. The J gene is TRBJ1-1, the V gene TRBV6-5; tentative D call: TRBD1 (5 bases). Trimming removed 4 bases at V and 0 bases at J, with 15 bases between. Germline values: CDR1 MNHEY, CDR2 SVGAGI. The CDR3 runs 16 residues.